The source of this T cell receptor (beta chain) is a study of Graves' ophthalmopathy and Graves' hyperthyroidism (dated by TCRdb to between 2017 and 2018). For context, the study as a whole: Stable hyperthyroidism was defined as no progression to ophthalmopathy within 18 months of follow-up. The study used signatures of the TCR beta repertoire to tell Graves' ophthalmopathy apart from Graves' hyperthyroidism and to predict which patients would progress to ophthalmopathy. In total, 135 blood samples were TCR-sequenced: approximately 40 ophthalmopathy, approximately 75 hyperthyroidism and 17 hyperthyroidism-to-ophthalmopathy patients. A discovery set of about a hundred patients (roughly 43 ophthalmopathy, 57 stable hyperthyroidism) was enrolled to explore V-J signatures distinguishing ophthalmopathy from hyperthyroidism. For independent validation, a separate cohort was made up of about 18 hyperthyroidism patients plus 17 patients who later progressed from hyperthyroidism to ophthalmopathy. T-cell repertoires of thyroid tissue and blood were compared in 5 or 6 hyperthyroidism patients. Following sampling, methimazole starting at 30 mg daily was administered to hyperthyroidism patients, and high-dose intravenous methylprednisolone was administered to ophthalmopathy patients. Broader findings and caveats from the paper: No statistical method was used to set the sample size in advance, and the investigators knew which group each participant was assigned to. In validation, the model predicted ophthalmopathy progression with roughly 68% sensitivity and around 72% specificity; eleven to twelve predicted patients were CT-confirmed with GO in a median of around 6 months. The 13-signature model separated ophthalmopathy from stable hyperthyroidism with 87.88% sensitivity and around 84% specificity in cross-validation, and 80%/75% in the test set. Among expanded thyroid clonotypes with frequency above 0.001, most also showed up in blood, which suggests that blood repertoires may reflect the thyroid immune response.

Hyperthyroidism patients were newly diagnosed, were aged 18 to 65 years, and had a disease duration under 2 months. Anyone with other autoimmune diseases, uncontrolled infections, pregnancy or lactation was excluded from the study. Clinical symptoms, serum thyroxine, TRAb, thyroid ultrasound and orbital computed tomography were used for diagnosis. Total RNA was extracted with Trizol reagent and quality-checked on an Agilent 2100 Bioanalyzer. TCR beta CDR3 regions were amplified from RNA transcripts for repertoire sequencing. A first-round RT-PCR used HTBI primers with the Qiagen OneStep RT-PCR kit, followed by a second-round multiplex PCR, size selection and purification. The libraries underwent paired-end sequencing with 100 bp reads on an Illumina HiSeq2000. As for the original processing: SOAPnuke was used to process the reads, removing any read that contained adapters or uncalled bases, had a mean Phred below 15, or lacked an exact match to the constant primer or identifier. COPE v1.2.5 was used to merge the high-quality paired reads. Each unique nucleotide sequence was defined as a clonotype, and clonotypes were aligned to IMGT TRB V, D and J references with MiTCR v1.1. The analysis was limited to V-J combinations with a frequency above 0.0001, which together covered roughly 99% of repertoires. For each V-J combination, a TCR clonal expansion and chaos score was defined as F50 clonal expansion divided by the chaos observed in the TCRdist matrix. Features were reduced by Welch's t-statistics and random forest to around 13 V-J combinations, which fed a naive Bayes classifier. The similarity between thyroid and blood repertoires was quantified using the Morisita-Horn index. TCRdb trimmed public reads at Q25 via fastp, called clones via MiXCR and kept in-frame beta chains. Merged by CDR3 protein, the rows form single entries marked with the most common genes and DNA. Here the V and J calls rest on TCRdb's processing, not on the authors' analysis. Across this sample there are over a million distinct CDR3 sequences, with less than 45% seen only once. Together, the top ten hold approximately 10% of the sample.

Including cysteine and phenylalanine, the CDR3 has 15 amino acids. The DNA shown is the 45-base CDR3, in frame from base 1. Via the germline V gene (reference sequence), CDR1 is WNHNN and CDR2 SYGVQD. On this clonotype itself: Its specific antigen is unknown. The germline gene is not matched at one end of the junction; a read error may be the cause.

The chain couples TRBV10-1 to TRBJ1-4; TRBD1 aligns with 8 central bases. Sequencing input: peripheral blood or thyroid tissue (not recorded which). The TCR comes from an adult man with Graves' hyperthyroidism. Here is the DNA: TGTGCCATCAGTGAAAGATCGACAGGGGTCGAAAAACTGTTTTTT. This is translated as CAISERSTGVEKLFF.